This T cell receptor beta chain was sequenced during a study of cytomegalovirus exposure and HLA in healthy donors. Unrecorded immune exposures were likely, despite nominal health at sampling. In the PCR, 60 Vbeta and 13 Jbeta primers were used. The method was immunoSEQ multiplex PCR; TCRdb's version includes in-frame clones alone and lacks a portion of them. Of approximately 170,000 clones listed, around 85% are singletons. J gave up 3 bases and V 5 bases, and 5 bases lay outside the gene matches. The germline gives CDR1 MNHEY, CDR2 SVGAGI. This CDR3 is built from 14 residues. The sequencing input was PBMCs. This clonotype was obtained from a boy younger than 10 in good health and CMV-seronegative. The V and J genes are TRBV6-5 and TRBJ2-5; 8 nucleotides agree with TRBD1. Written as DNA, the CDR3 is TGTGCCAGCAGTCCTTGGACAGGGAAAGAGACCCAGTACTTC. It yields the protein CASSPWTGKETQYF.